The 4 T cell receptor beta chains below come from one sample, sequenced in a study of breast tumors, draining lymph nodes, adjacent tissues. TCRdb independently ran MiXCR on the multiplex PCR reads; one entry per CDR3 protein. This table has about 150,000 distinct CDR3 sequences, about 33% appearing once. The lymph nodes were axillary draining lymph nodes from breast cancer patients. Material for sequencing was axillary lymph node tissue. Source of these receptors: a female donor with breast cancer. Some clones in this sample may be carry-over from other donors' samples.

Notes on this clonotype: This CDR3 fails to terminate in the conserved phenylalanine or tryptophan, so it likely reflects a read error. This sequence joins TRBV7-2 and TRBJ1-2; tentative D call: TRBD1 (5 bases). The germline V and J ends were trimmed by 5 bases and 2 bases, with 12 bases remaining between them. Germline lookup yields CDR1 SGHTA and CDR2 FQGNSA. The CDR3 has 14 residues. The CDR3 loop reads CASSPGPPNYGYTH. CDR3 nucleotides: TGTGCCAGCAGCCCAGGGCCACCGAACTATGGCTACACCCAC.

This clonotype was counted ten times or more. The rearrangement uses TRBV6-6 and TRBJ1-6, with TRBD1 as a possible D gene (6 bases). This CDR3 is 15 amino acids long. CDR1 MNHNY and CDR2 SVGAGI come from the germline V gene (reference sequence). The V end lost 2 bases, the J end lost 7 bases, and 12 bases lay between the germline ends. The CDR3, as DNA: TGTGCCAGCAGTTACGGGACACGCGACAATTCACCCCTCCACTTT. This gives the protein CASSYGTRDNSPLHF.

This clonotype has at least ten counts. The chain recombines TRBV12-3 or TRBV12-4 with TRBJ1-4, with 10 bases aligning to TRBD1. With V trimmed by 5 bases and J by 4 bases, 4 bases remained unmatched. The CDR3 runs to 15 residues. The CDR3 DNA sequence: TGTGCCAGCAGTCGCCGGGACAGGGGTAATGAAAAACTGTTTTTT. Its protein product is CASSRRDRGNEKLFF.

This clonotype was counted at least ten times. CDR3 protein: CASSLRLPGANVLTF. CDR3 nucleotides: TGTGCCAGCAGCTTACGATTACCTGGGGCCAACGTCCTGACTTTC. This rearrangement joins TRBV7-8 to TRBJ2-6; D not certain. Germline V CDR1 and CDR2: SGHVS, FQNEAQ. Between the trimmed V and J ends, which lost 2 bases and 2 bases, there was a span of 7 bases. The CDR3 sequence is 15 residues long.